The entry that follows covers one T cell receptor (beta chain) sequence. No antigen is known for it. These data belong to a study of T cell responses to AZD1222 COVID-19 vaccine. Study details: Whether given at about 4 or about 12 weeks, second doses were pooled.

V lost 1 base and J lost 7; bases outside the gene matches: 5. Germline assignment: CDR1 LGHDT and CDR2 YNNKEL (reference sequence). The CDR3 contains 15 residues. Findings and caveats of the study: There were mostly white British donors and more females than males, and clonal diversity was possibly underestimated. At study baseline, merely five or six AZD1222 recipients were seropositive.

The protocol was immunoSEQ multiplex PCR, while the TCRdb copy is restricted to in-frame clones and leaves out a portion. The data hold 95,000 to 100,000 clones, with around 90% observed a single time. This rearrangement joins TRBV3-1 (or the pseudogene TRBV3-2) to TRBJ2-1; 9 bases agree with TRBD2. The sequences come from peripheral blood, collected on day 0 of AZD1222 vaccination. The receptor was isolated from an adult in good health. CDR3 nucleotide sequence: TGTGCCAGCAGCCAAGTGCGGAGCGGGAGGAATGAGCAGTTCTTC. This codes for CASSQVRSGRNEQFF.